Here is one TCR beta chain with its context. Its matching antigen is unknown. These data originate in a study of PD-1 blockade in mismatch repair-deficient tumors. General study findings and limits: Tumor-resident clones, often absent from pretreatment blood, expanded after pembrolizumab and then contracted.

Clones were read by immunoSEQ multiplex PCR, and TCRdb kept only the in-frame ones, dropping some. The sample consists of fewer than 45,000 clones, roughly 84% of them appearing once. Germline V gene data show CDR1 as MNHEY and CDR2 as SMNVEV (reference sequence). Deletions cut 5 bases from V and 5 bases from J, with 16 bases between. There are 15 residues in the CDR3. A few pembrolizumab responders had their TCRs sequenced. The clonotype was recovered from an adult with mismatch repair-deficient cancer. The chain combines TRBV27 with TRBJ1-5, with a tentative D call TRBD1 (6 bases). This material consisted of peripheral blood, taken approximately 80 weeks after starting pembrolizumab. The CDR3 nucleotides read TGTGCCAGCAGTCTGACCCCGGGACACGATCAGCCCCAGCATTTT. Amino acid sequence: CASSLTPGHDQPQHF.